This TCR beta chain was identified in a study of T cells after posttransplantation cyclophosphamide. Study observations and caveats: Blood and skin or GI T cell repertoires showed limited TRB overlap. TRB clonality was highly associated with recipient CMV seropositivity and reactivation.

The data were produced by immunoSEQ multiplex PCR, yet TCRdb's version contains in-frame clones alone and is incomplete. This table holds tens of thousands of clones with no singletons; the top ten claim 2.5%. This clone has a count of ten or more. The antigen is not known. Trimming removed 2 bases at V and 1 base at J, with 6 bases between. This CDR3 has 13 residues. Germline V gene sequence: CDR1 SGHRS, CDR2 YFSETQ. This clonotype was obtained from a man aged 50 to 59 in good health, CMV-negative, and a related stem cell transplant donor. This chain connects TRBV5-1 to TRBJ1-1; D unresolved. The sequenced sample consisted of PBMCs. The CDR3 loop is CASSFTGNTEAFF. CDR3 nucleotides: TGCGCCAGCAGCTTTACGGGGAACACTGAAGCTTTCTTT.